The rows below give T cell receptor beta chains drawn from one sample of a study of blood T cell repertoires in COVID-19. Profiled with immunoSEQ multiplex PCR; TCRdb holds only in-frame clones, not every one. The sample consists of around 400,000 clones, around 87% of them appearing once. What was sequenced was peripheral blood. Every receptor here comes from a woman in her 30s with COVID-19, enrolled during active disease. The CDR3 runs from the conserved cysteine through the conserved F or W. Fields, in order: clone size, D gene, J gene, V gene, CDR3 protein, CDR3 DNA. The D gene is left open where the match is weak. The size of a clone is reported for some rows only, either as once, few or many, or as a class for expanded clones.

few TRBD2 TRBJ2-7 TRBV11-2 CASSPGLARSKQYF TGTGCCAGCAGCCCGGGACTAGCGCGCTCCAAGCAGTACTTC
- - TRBJ2-1 TRBV5-4 CASSLDRGSYNEQFF TGTGCCAGCAGCTTGGATCGAGGCTCCTACAATGAGCAGTTCTTC
- - TRBJ1-2 TRBV15 CATSREGRGGGYTF TGTGCCACCAGCAGAGAGGGTCGAGGCGGGGGCTACACCTTC
- TRBD1 TRBJ2-2 TRBV7-3 CASSSQGSNTGELFF TGTGCCAGCAGCTCACAGGGGTCGAACACCGGGGAGCTGTTTTTT
- - TRBJ1-6 TRBV5-1 CASSLAGTGSNSPLHF TGCGCCAGCAGCTTGGCCGGTACAGGGAGTAATTCACCCCTCCACTTT
- - TRBJ1-4 TRBV2 CASRATGATNEKLFF TGTGCCAGCAGGGCCACGGGGGCAACTAATGAAAAACTGTTTTTT
- - TRBJ1-2 TRBV6-6 CAIRVPPNYGYTF TGTGCTATCAGGGTCCCACCGAACTATGGCTACACCTTC
- - TRBJ1-5 TRBV30 CAWSEGSGMQPQHF TGTGCCTGGTCGGAGGGCTCAGGGATGCAGCCCCAGCATTTT
- - TRBJ2-2 TRBV28 CASSPTGLGTGELFF TGTGCCAGCAGTCCCACAGGGTTGGGCACCGGGGAGCTGTTTTTT
- - TRBJ1-5 TRBV2 CASSVTGSNQPQHF TGTGCCAGCAGTGTAACGGGTAGCAATCAGCCCCAGCATTTT
once - TRBJ2-7 TRBV7-3 CASSPDSTLEQYF TGTGCCAGCAGTCCGGACAGTACTCTGGAGCAGTACTTC
- - TRBJ2-7 TRBV27 CASSPGTGGEQYF TGTGCCAGCAGTCCCGGGACTGGAGGCGAGCAGTACTTC
- - TRBJ2-1 TRBV10-3 CAIGSAGNSNEQFF TGTGCCATCGGGTCGGCGGGAAATAGTAATGAGCAGTTCTTC
- TRBD2 TRBJ2-3 TRBV4-3 CASSQDRGTREGNTQYF TGCGCCAGCAGCCAAGATCGGGGGACCAGGGAGGGAAATACGCAGTATTTT
- TRBD1 TRBJ1-1 TRBV9 CASSVGQGAAEAFF TGTGCCAGCAGCGTCGGACAGGGGGCTGCTGAAGCTTTCTTT
- - TRBJ2-5 TRBV7-9 CASSLAAGSETQYF TGTGCCAGCAGCTTAGCTGCAGGGTCAGAGACCCAGTACTTC
- TRBD2 TRBJ2-7 TRBV4-1 CASSQAVGLAGSSYEQYF TGCGCCAGCAGCCAAGCCGTGGGACTAGCGGGTTCTTCCTACGAGCAGTACTTC
- TRBD2 TRBJ2-7 TRBV11-2 CASSLGTSGINEQYF TGTGCCAGCAGCCTCGGGACTAGCGGGATCAACGAGCAGTACTTC
few TRBD1 TRBJ1-6 TRBV7-9 CASNPQGLISPLHF TGTGCCAGCAACCCACAGGGGCTGATTTCACCCCTCCACTTT
once - TRBJ1-2 TRBV19 CASSINRRNLNYGYTF TGTGCCAGTAGTATAAACAGGCGCAACCTTAACTATGGCTACACCTTC
- TRBD1 TRBJ2-3 TRBV28 CASSLRGTGFPGGYF TGTGCCAGCAGCCTCCGGGGGACAGGGTTTCCCGGGGGGTATTTT
- - TRBJ2-7 TRBV10-2 CASSEPPRAAYEQYF TGCGCCAGCAGTGAGCCGCCCCGAGCCGCCTACGAGCAGTACTTC
- - TRBJ1-2 TRBV7-2 CASSLESQFNYGYTF TGTGCCAGCAGCTTAGAAAGTCAGTTTAACTATGGCTACACCTTC
- - TRBJ2-7 TRBV5-1 CASSLATRSYEQYF TGCGCCAGCAGCTTGGCGACTCGATCCTACGAGCAGTACTTC
- - TRBJ2-5 TRBV5-1 CASKAGGETQYF TGCGCCAGCAAGGCCGGGGGAGAGACCCAGTACTTC